One and the same sample provided the 20 T cell receptor beta chains below, sequenced in a study of Graves' ophthalmopathy and Graves' hyperthyroidism (dated by TCRdb to 2016 to 2018). Instrument used: Illumina HiSeq 2000. TCR beta CDR3 regions were amplified from RNA transcripts for repertoire sequencing. A first-round RT-PCR used HTBI primers with the Qiagen OneStep RT-PCR kit, followed by a second-round multiplex PCR, size selection and purification. TCRdb itself trimmed the public reads at Q25 with fastp, ran MiXCR and retained productive beta chains. Each CDR3 protein gets just one entry, which takes the most common genes and DNA from the rows behind it. The sample contains a few hundred thousand distinct CDR3 sequences, 20% to 25% of them found a single time. 2.5% to 3.5% of the sample rests with the top ten. Sequencing was carried out using peripheral blood. The receptors come from a young woman with stable Graves' hyperthyroidism. Donor details come from another sample of the same person, matched by shared clones.

This clonotype was seen many times. The chain is built from TRBV7-9 and TRBJ1-2; 8 positions agree with TRBD1. The V gene's germline CDR1 is SEHNR and CDR2 FQNEAQ (reference sequence). The CDR3 has 14 residues. The ends lost 5 bases at V and 5 bases at J; junction bases unmatched: 7. CDR3 sequence reads: CASSLGGTGYGYTF. The CDR3 nucleotides read TGTGCCAGCAGCCTAGGCGGGACAGGATATGGCTACACCTTC.

This clonotype was seen ten or more times. Written as DNA, the CDR3 is TGCGCCAGCAGCTTGGGACCGGACTACGAGCAGTACTTC. It encodes CASSLGPDYEQYF. This chain uses TRBV5-1 with TRBJ2-7; D remains ambiguous. Looked up from germline, CDR1 is SGHRS and CDR2 is YFSETQ. Trimming left V 0 bases short and J 3 bases short, with 7 bases between. The CDR3 consists of 13 residues.

The V call is TRBV27, the J call TRBJ1-6; D perhaps matches TRBD1 (5 bases). Per germline, CDR1 MNHEY and CDR2 SMNVEV (reference sequence). This CDR3 spans 14 amino acids. The V end was cut by 7 bases, the J end by 6 bases, with 13 bases between. The CDR3 sequence is CASTKRDGNSPLHF. DNA of the CDR3: TGTGCCAGCACCAAAAGGGACGGTAATTCACCCCTCCACTTT.

The sample holds many counts of this clonotype. The chain links TRBV29-1 to TRBJ1-5; TRBD1 might be the D (6 bases). The CDR3 covers 14 residues. V dropped 6 bases and J dropped 4 bases, with 16 bases sitting between them. The germline gives CDR1 SQVTM, CDR2 ANQGSEA. CDR3: CSVEQGYLNQPQHF. The CDR3 region has the DNA TGCAGCGTCGAACAGGGTTATCTGAATCAGCCCCAGCATTTT.

This clonotype was detected ten times or more. This chain joins TRBV30 and TRBJ1-5, with D uncertain. From germline, CDR1 is GTSNPN and CDR2 SVGIG (reference sequence). The CDR3 is 13 amino acids. V lost 1 base and J 3 bases, leaving 7 bases between the germline ends. The CDR3 is CAWSGQPNQPQHF. The CDR3 DNA reads TGTGCCTGGAGTGGGCAGCCCAATCAGCCCCAGCATTTT.

This clonotype has a count of ten or more. Here the CDR3 reads CASGLAGISGANVLTF. In nucleotides, the CDR3 is TGTGCCTCAGGACTAGCGGGTATCTCTGGGGCCAACGTCCTGACTTTC. This chain joins TRBV10-3 and TRBJ2-6, with 11 bases that match TRBD2. V gave up 11 bases and J gave up 0 bases; unmatched junction bases: 6. CDR3 length: 16 amino acids. Per germline, CDR1 ENHRY and CDR2 SYGVKD.

The chain recombines TRBV12-3 or TRBV12-4 with TRBJ1-5; D not certain. Trimming stripped 6 bases from V and 6 bases from J, with 12 bases between. The CDR3 length is 13 residues. The CDR3 here is CASRADGAQPQHF. The CDR3 DNA sequence: TGTGCCAGCAGAGCAGACGGAGCTCAGCCCCAGCATTTT.

The gene calls are TRBV7-8 and TRBJ1-1, with a tentative D call TRBD1 (6 bases). The CDR3 covers 15 residues. Germline V gives CDR1 SGHVS, CDR2 FQNEAQ. V dropped 3 bases and J dropped 0 bases, with 11 bases sitting between them. In DNA form, the CDR3 reads TGTGCCAGCAGCTTTGCTCGACAGGTGAACACTGAAGCTTTCTTT. Its translation: CASSFARQVNTEAFF.

The table lists this clonotype with a few counts. This sequence joins TRBV12-3 or TRBV12-4 and TRBJ1-2; 7 bases align to TRBD1. The CDR3 spans 14 residues. Germline trimming cut 4 bases from V and 8 bases from J; bases unmatched to any gene: 10. In DNA form, the CDR3 reads TGTGCCAGCAGTTCCATCACAGGGGCGGGAGGCTACACCTTC. Encoded protein: CASSSITGAGGYTF.

The gene calls are TRBV4-3 and TRBJ1-1; D not certain. The CDR3 spans 12 residues. The germline CDR1 and CDR2 sequences are LGHNA and YSLEER. The V end lost 4 bases, the J end lost 4 bases, and 7 bases lay between the germline ends. The CDR3 bases are TGCGCCAGCAGCCTATTCCCCACTGAAGCTTTCTTT. It yields the protein CASSLFPTEAFF.

This clonotype was picked up many times. This chain connects TRBV28 to TRBJ1-2; possibly TRBD1 for D (6 bases). Per germline, CDR1 MDHEN and CDR2 SYDVKM. Between the trimmed V and J ends, which lost 4 bases and 8 bases, there was a span of 14 bases. This CDR3 comprises 13 residues. DNA for the CDR3: TGTGCCAGCAGTTCCCCGCGGGGGGGCGGCTACACCTTC. Translation: CASSSPRGGGYTF.

This clonotype occurred many times. The gene calls are TRBV3-1 and TRBJ1-1; no clear D gene. Germline V gives CDR1 LGHDT, CDR2 YNNKEL (reference sequence). The CDR3 runs 13 residues. V lost 1 base and J 4 bases, leaving 7 bases between the germline ends. CDR3 sequence (DNA): TGTGCCAGCAGCCAAGGGGTACCCACTGAAGCTTTCTTT. Its protein product is CASSQGVPTEAFF.

J is TRBJ1-5 and V is TRBV19; TRBD1 is a possible D gene (5 bases). The germline CDR1 and CDR2 sequences are LNHDA and SQIVND (reference sequence). The CDR3 covers 16 residues. Deletions cut 6 bases from V and 1 base from J, with 16 bases between. The CDR3 nucleotides are TGTGCCAGTAGGGGCCGGGGGGATGCGAGCAATCAGCCCCAGCATTTT. This gives the protein CASRGRGDASNQPQHF.

V is TRBV5-1 and J is TRBJ2-2; 8 positions match TRBD2. CDR1 SGHRS and CDR2 YFSETQ come from the germline V gene. Losses at the gene ends were 3 bases for V and 3 bases for J; bases not matched to a gene: 7. This CDR3 comprises 16 residues. The CDR3 coding sequence is TGCGCCAGCAGCTCCTGGACTAGCCTGGACACCGGGGAGCTGTTTTTT. It encodes CASSSWTSLDTGELFF.

This clonotype appeared many times. The genes are TRBV6-5 and TRBJ2-2; the D is unclear. V was clipped by 2 bases and J by 5 bases, with 6 bases between them. CDR3 length: 13 residues. The V gene's germline CDR1 is MNHEY and CDR2 SVGAGI. The CDR3 here is CASSYPATGELFF. The CDR3 nucleotides read TGTGCCAGCAGTTACCCTGCAACCGGGGAGCTGTTTTTT.

The DNA of the CDR3 is TGCGCCAGCAGCTTGGCCGTAGATTACGAGCAGTACTTC. Its translation: CASSLAVDYEQYF. The genes are TRBV5-1 and TRBJ2-7; D not certain. Germline assignment: CDR1 SGHRS and CDR2 YFSETQ. The V end lost 0 bases, the J end lost 4 bases, and 8 bases lay between the germline ends. The CDR3 has 13 residues.

Ten or more counts support this clonotype. The gene calls are TRBV9 and TRBJ2-2; 7 nucleotides line up with TRBD1. V gave up 0 bases and J gave up 5 bases; unmatched junction bases: 10. This CDR3 comprises 17 residues. Germline loops: CDR1 SGDLS, CDR2 YYNGEE. The CDR3 reads CASSVGGTAPWTGELFF. In DNA form, the CDR3 reads TGTGCCAGCAGCGTAGGGGGGACAGCCCCGTGGACCGGGGAGCTGTTTTTT.

This clonotype showed up many times. This rearrangement joins TRBV27 to TRBJ2-7; D possibly uses TRBD1 or TRBD2 (7 bases each). This CDR3 spans 14 amino acids. Germline-derived CDR1 and CDR2 are MNHEY and SMNVEV (reference sequence). V was cut by 5 bases and J by 3 bases, with 14 bases left in between. The CDR3 DNA reads as TGTGCCAGCAGTCTCGACAGGGAGGGCTACGAGCAGTACTTC. This encodes CASSLDREGYEQYF.

This clonotype has at least ten counts. This chain connects TRBV20-1 to TRBJ2-5; TRBD1 matches 9 bases. Germline CDR1 reads DFQATT; CDR2 reads SNEGSKA (reference sequence). J gave up 4 bases and V 5 bases, and 8 bases lay outside the gene matches. The CDR3 sequence is 14 residues long. CDR3 nucleotide sequence: TGCAGTGCTCAAACAGGGGGCGGCGGAGAGACCCAGTACTTC. It is translated as CSAQTGGGGETQYF.

The chain combines TRBV20-1 with TRBJ2-5; 9 bases map to TRBD2. The length of the CDR3 is 17 residues. The ends lost 5 bases at V and 4 bases at J; junction bases unmatched: 17. Germline V gene sequence: CDR1 DFQATT, CDR2 SNEGSKA (reference sequence). The CDR3 nucleotides read TGCAGTGCTGAGGGGGCTAGCGGGGTCCCCCGGGGAGAGACCCAGTACTTC. It encodes CSAEGASGVPRGETQYF.